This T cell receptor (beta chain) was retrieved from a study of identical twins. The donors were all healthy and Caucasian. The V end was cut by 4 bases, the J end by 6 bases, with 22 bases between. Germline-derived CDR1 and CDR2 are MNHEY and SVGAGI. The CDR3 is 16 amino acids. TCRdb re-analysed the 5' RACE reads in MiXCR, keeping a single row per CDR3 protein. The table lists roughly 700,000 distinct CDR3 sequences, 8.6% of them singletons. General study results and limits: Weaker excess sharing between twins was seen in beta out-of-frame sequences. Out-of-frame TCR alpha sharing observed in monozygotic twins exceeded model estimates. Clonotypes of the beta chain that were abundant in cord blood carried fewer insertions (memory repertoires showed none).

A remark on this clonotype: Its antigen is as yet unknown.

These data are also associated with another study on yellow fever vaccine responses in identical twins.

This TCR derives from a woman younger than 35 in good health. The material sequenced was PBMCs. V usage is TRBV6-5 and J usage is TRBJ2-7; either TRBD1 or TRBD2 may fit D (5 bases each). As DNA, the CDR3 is TGTGCCAGCAGTTCCCAGAATCTAGGGACGGCGGGCGAGCAGTACTTC. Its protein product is CASSSQNLGTAGEQYF.